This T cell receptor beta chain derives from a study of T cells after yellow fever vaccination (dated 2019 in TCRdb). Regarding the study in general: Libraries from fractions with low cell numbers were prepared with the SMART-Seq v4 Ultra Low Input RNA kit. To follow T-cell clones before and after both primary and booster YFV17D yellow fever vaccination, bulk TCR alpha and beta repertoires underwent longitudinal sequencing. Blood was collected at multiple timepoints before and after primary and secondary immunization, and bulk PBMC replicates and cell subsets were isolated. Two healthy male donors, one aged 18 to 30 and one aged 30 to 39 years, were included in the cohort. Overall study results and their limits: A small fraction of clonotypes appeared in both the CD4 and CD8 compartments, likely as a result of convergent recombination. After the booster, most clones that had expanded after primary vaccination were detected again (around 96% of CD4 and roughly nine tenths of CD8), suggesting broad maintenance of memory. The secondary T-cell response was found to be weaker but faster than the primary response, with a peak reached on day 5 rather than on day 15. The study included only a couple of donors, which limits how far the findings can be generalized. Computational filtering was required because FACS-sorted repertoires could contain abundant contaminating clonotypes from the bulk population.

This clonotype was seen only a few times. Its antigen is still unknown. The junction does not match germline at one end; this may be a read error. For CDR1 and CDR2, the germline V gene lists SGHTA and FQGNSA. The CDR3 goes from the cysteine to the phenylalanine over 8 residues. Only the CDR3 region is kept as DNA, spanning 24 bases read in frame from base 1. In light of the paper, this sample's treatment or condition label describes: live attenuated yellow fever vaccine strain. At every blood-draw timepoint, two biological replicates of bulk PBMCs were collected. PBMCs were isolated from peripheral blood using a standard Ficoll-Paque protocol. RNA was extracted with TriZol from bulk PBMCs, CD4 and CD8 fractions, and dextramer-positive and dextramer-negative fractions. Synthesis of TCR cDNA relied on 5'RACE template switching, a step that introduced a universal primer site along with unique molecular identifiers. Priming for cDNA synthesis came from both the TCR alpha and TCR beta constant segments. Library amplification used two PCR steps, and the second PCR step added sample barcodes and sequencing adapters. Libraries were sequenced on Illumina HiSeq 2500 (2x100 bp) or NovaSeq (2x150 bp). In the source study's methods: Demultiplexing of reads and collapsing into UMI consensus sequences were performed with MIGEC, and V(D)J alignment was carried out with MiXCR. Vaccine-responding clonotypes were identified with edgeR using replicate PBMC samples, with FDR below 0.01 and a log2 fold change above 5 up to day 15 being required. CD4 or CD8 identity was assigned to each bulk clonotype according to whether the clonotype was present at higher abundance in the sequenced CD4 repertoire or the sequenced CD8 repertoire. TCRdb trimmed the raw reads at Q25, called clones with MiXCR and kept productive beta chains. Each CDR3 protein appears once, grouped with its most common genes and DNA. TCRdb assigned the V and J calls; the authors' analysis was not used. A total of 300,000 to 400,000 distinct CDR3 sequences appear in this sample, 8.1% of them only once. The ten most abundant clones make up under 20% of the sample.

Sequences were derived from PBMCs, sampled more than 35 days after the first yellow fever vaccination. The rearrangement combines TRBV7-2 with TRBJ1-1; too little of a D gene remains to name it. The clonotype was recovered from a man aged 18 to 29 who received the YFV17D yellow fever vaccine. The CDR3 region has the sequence CAPVEELF. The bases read TGTGCCCCCGTCGAAGAGCTCTTT. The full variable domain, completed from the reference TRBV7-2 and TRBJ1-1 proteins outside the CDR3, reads GAGVSQSPSNKVTEKGKDVELRCDPISGHTALYWYRQSLGQGLEFLIYFQGNSAPDKSGLPSDRFSAERTGGSVSTLTIQRTQQEDSAVYLCAPVEELFGQGTRLTVV.